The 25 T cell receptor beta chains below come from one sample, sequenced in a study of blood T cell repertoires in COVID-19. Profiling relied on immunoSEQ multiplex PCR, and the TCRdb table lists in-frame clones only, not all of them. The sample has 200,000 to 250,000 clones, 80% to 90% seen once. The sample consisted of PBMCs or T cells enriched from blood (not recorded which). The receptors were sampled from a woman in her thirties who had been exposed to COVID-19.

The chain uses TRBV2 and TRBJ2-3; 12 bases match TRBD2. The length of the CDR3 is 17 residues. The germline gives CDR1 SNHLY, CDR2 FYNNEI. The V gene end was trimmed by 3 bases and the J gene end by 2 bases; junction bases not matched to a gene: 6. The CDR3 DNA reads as TGTGCCAGCAGTGACCCCAGACTAGCGGGGGCCACAGATACGCAGTATTTT. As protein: CASSDPRLAGATDTQYF. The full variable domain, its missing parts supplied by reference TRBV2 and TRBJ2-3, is EPEVTQTPSHQVTQMGQEVILRCVPISNHLYFYWYRQILGQKVEFLVSFYNNEISEKSEIFDDQFSVERPDGSNFTLKIRSTKLEDSAMYFCASSDPRLAGATDTQYFGPGTRLTVL.

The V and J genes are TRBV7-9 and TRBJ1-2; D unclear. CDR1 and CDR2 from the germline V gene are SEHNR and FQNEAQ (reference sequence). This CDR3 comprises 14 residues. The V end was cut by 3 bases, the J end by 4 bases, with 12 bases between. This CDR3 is CASSLAGSLYGYTF. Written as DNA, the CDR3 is TGTGCCAGCAGCTTGGCTGGCAGTCTCTATGGCTACACCTTC.

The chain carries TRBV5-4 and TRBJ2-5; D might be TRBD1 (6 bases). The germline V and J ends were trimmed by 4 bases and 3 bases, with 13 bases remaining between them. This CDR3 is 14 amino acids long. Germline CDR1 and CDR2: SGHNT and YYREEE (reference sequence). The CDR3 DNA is TGTGCCAGCAGCAGACGGTCAGGGGAAGAGACCCAGTACTTC. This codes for CASSRRSGEETQYF.

The DNA of the CDR3 is TGTGCCAGCAGTTTCCGAACGGAGGCTTTCTTT. This sequence encodes CASSFRTEAFF. This chain connects TRBV12-3 or TRBV12-4 to TRBJ1-1; D is ambiguous. Between the trimmed V and J ends, which lost 3 bases and 11 bases, there was a span of 10 bases. The CDR3 extends over 11 amino acids.

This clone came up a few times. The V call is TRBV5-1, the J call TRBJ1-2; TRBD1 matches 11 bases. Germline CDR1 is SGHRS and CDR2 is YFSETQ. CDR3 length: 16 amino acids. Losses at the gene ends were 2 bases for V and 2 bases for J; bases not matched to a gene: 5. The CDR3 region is CASSLGQGAPNYGYTF. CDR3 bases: TGCGCCAGCAGCTTAGGACAGGGGGCACCAAACTATGGCTACACCTTC.

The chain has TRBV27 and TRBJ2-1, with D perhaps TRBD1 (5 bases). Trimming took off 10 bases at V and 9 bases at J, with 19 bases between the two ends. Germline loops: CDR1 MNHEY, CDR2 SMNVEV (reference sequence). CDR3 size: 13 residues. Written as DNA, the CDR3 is TGTGCCACCACTGGGGCGGCTACCGGTGAGCAGTTCTTC. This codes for CATTGAATGEQFF.

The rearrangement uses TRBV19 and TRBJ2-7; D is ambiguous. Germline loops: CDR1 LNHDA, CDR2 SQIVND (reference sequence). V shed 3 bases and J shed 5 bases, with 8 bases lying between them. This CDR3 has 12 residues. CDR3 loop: CASSIGPNEQYF. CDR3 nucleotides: TGTGCCAGTAGTATCGGTCCCAACGAGCAGTACTTC.

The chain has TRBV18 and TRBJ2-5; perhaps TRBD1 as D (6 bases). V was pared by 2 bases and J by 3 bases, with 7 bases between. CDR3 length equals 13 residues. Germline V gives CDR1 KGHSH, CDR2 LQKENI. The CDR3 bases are TGTGCCAGCTCACCAGGGGGCGAAGAGACCCAGTACTTC. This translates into CASSPGGEETQYF.

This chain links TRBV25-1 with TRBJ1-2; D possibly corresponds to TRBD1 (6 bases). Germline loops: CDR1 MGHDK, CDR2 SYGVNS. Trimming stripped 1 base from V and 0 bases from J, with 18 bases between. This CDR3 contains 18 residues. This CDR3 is CASSEFGDTIFSNYGYTF. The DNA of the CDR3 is TGTGCCAGCAGTGAATTTGGGGACACTATCTTTTCTAACTATGGCTACACCTTC.

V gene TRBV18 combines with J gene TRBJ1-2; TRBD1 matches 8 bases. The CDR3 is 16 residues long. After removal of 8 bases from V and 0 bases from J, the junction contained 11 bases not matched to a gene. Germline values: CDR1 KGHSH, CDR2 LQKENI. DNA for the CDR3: TGTGCCAGCACGTATACAGGGGGAGAGACTAACTATGGCTACACCTTC. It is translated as CASTYTGGETNYGYTF.

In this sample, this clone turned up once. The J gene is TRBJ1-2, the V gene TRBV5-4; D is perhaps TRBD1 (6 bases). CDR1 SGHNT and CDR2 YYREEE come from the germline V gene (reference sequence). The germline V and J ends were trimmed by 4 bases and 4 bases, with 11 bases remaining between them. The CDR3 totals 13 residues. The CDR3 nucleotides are TGTGCCAGCAGCCGCGACAGGATCTATGGCTACACCTTC. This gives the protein CASSRDRIYGYTF.

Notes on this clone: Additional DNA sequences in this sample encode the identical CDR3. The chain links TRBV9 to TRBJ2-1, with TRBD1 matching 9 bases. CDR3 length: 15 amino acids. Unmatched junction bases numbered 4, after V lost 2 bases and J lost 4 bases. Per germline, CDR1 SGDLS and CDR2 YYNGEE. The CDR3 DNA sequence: TGTGCCAGCAGCGTCGGACAGGGGCATTACAATGAGCAGTTCTTC. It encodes CASSVGQGHYNEQFF.

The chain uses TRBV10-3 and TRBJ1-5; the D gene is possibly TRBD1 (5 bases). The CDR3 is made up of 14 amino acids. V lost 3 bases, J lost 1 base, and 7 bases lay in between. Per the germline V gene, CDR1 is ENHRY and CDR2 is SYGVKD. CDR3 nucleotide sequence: TGTGCCATCAGTGAACAGGTCAGCAATCAGCCCCAGCATTTT. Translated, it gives CAISEQVSNQPQHF.

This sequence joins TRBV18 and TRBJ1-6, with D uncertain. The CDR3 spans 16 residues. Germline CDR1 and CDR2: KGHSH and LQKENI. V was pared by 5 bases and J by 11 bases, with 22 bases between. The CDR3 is CASSVDPGSNRTPLHF. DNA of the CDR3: TGTGCCAGCTCAGTCGATCCGGGTTCCAACCGGACACCCCTCCACTTT.

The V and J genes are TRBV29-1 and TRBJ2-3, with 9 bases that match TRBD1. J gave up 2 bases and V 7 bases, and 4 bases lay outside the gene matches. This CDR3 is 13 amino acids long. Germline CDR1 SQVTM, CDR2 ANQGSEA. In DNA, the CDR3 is TGCAGCGCCAGGACAGGGGTCACAGATACGCAGTATTTT. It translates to CSARTGVTDTQYF.

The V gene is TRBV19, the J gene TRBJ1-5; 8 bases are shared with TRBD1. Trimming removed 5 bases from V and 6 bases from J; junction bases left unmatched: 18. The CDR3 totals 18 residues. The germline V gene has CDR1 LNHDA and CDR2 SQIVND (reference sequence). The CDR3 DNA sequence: TGTGCCAGTAGTCTAAGTGGGGGAAGGACAGGGTCCCTTCAGCCCCAGCATTTT. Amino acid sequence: CASSLSGGRTGSLQPQHF.

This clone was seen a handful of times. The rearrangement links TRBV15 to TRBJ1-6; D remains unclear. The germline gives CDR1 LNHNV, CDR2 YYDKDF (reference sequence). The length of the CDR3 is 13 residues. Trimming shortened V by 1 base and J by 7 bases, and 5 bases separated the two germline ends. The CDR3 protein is CATSRARNSPLHF. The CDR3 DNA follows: TGTGCCACCAGCAGAGCACGGAATTCACCCCTCCACTTT.

The CDR3 nucleotides are TGTGCCAGCAGCATAGGACGGCTTAGCACTAATGAAAAACTGTTTTTT. The encoded protein is CASSIGRLSTNEKLFF. This chain links TRBV7-9 with TRBJ1-4; D gene unclear. The CDR3 is 16 amino acids. V gave up 5 bases and J gave up 2 bases, with 15 bases separating them. The germline gives CDR1 SEHNR, CDR2 FQNEAQ (reference sequence).

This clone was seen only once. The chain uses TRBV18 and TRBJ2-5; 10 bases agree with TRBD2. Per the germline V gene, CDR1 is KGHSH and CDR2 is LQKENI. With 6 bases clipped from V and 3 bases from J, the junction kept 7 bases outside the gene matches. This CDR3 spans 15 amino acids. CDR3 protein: CASSTLGTSEETQYF. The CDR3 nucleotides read TGTGCCAGCTCGACGCTAGGGACTAGCGAAGAGACCCAGTACTTC.

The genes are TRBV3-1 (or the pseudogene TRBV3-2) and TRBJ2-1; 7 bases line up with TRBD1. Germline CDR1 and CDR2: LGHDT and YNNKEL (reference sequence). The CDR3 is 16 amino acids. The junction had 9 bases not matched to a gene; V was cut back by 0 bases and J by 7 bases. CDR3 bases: TGTGCCAGCAGCCAAGATTGGGCTAGGGGGCGGAATGAGCAGTTCTTC. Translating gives CASSQDWARGRNEQFF.

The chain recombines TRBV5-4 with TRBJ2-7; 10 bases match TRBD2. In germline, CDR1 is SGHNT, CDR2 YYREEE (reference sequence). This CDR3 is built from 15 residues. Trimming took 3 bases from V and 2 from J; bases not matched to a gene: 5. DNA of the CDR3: TGTGCCAGCAGCTCTTGGACTAGCGGTCCCTACGAGCAGTACTTC. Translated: CASSSWTSGPYEQYF.

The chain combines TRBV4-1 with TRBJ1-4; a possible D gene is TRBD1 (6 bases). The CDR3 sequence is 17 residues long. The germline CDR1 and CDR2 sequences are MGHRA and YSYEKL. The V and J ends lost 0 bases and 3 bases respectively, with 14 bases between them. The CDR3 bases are TGCGCCAGCAGCCAAGACCGGGGCGCAGGGGCTAATGAAAAACTGTTTTTT. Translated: CASSQDRGAGANEKLFF.

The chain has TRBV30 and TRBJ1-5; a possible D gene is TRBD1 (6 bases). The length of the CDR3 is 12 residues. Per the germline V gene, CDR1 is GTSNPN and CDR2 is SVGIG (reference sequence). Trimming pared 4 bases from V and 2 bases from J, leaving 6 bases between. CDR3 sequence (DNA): TGTGCCTGGAAGGGGGGCAATCAGCCCCAGCATTTT. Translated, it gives CAWKGGNQPQHF.

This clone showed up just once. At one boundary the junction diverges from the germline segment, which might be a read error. The CDR3: CASSLSFNEQFF. The CDR3 bases are TGTGCCAGCAGTTTATCCTTCAATGAGCAGTTCTTC. This rearrangement joins TRBV6-6 to TRBJ2-1; D unresolved. The germline V gene has CDR1 MNHNY and CDR2 SVGAGI (reference sequence). CDR3 length equals 12 residues.

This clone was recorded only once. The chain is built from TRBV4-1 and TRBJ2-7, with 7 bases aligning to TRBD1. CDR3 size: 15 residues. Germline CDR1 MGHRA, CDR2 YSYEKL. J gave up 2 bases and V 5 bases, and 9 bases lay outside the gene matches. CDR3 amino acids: CASSSTGDTAYEQYF. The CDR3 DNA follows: TGCGCCAGCAGCAGTACAGGGGACACAGCCTACGAGCAGTACTTC.